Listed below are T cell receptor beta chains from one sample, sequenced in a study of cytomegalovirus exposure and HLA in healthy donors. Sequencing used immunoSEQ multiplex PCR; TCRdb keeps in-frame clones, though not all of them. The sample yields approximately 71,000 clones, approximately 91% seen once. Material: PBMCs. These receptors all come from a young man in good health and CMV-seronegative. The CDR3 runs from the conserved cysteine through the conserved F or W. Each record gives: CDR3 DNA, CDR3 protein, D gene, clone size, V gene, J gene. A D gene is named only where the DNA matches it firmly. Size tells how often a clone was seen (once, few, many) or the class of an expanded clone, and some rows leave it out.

CDR3nt: TGTGCCACCTCTACAGGGGACAACCTCTCCTACGAGCAGTACTTC; CDR3aa: CATSTGDNLSYEQYF; d_gene: TRBD1; abundance: once; v_gene: TRBV19; j_gene: TRBJ2-7
CDR3nt: TGTGCCAGCAGTTCGCGACAGGGTGGCTATCAGCCCCAGCATTTT; CDR3aa: CASSSRQGGYQPQHF; d_gene: TRBD1; abundance: -; v_gene: TRBV27; j_gene: TRBJ1-5
CDR3nt: TGTGCCAGCAGCGTGCGCAGGGGGCAGGTAGATGAGCAGTTCTTC; CDR3aa: CASSVRRGQVDEQFF; d_gene: TRBD1; abundance: -; v_gene: TRBV5-4; j_gene: TRBJ2-1
CDR3nt: TGTGCCAGCAGCTTGGTCAGGCCCAACAATGAGCAGTTCTTC; CDR3aa: CASSLVRPNNEQFF; d_gene: -; abundance: once; v_gene: TRBV5-6; j_gene: TRBJ2-1
CDR3nt: TGTGCCAGCAGCCTTTACCCAACAAGCACAGATACGCAGTATTTT; CDR3aa: CASSLYPTSTDTQYF; d_gene: -; abundance: -; v_gene: TRBV4-2; j_gene: TRBJ2-3
CDR3nt: TGTGCCAGCAGCTTGATGTTGGACAGGGAAGGCTACGAGCAGTACTTC; CDR3aa: CASSLMLDREGYEQYF; d_gene: TRBD1; abundance: -; v_gene: TRBV5-6; j_gene: TRBJ2-7
CDR3nt: TGTGCCAGCAGCCCAAGGTTGGGTAGCGGGATCACAGATACGCAGTATTTT; CDR3aa: CASSPRLGSGITDTQYF; d_gene: TRBD2; abundance: -; v_gene: TRBV7-2; j_gene: TRBJ2-3
CDR3nt: TGTGCCAGCTCCCCTCGACTAGCGGGAGGGTACGAGCAGTACTTC; CDR3aa: CASSPRLAGGYEQYF; d_gene: TRBD2; abundance: -; v_gene: TRBV18; j_gene: TRBJ2-7
CDR3nt: TGTGCCAGCAGTTCCCCGGGACAGGAACCCGAGCAGTACTTC; CDR3aa: CASSSPGQEPEQYF; d_gene: TRBD1; abundance: -; v_gene: TRBV27; j_gene: TRBJ2-7
CDR3nt: TGTGCCAGCAGCTTCCCGGGAAGTAATGAAAAACTGTTTTTT; CDR3aa: CASSFPGSNEKLFF; d_gene: -; abundance: once; v_gene: TRBV5-6; j_gene: TRBJ1-4
CDR3nt: TGTGCCAGCAGCGTAGCGAGCGGGAGACCAGATACGCAGTATTTT; CDR3aa: CASSVASGRPDTQYF; d_gene: TRBD2; abundance: once; v_gene: TRBV9; j_gene: TRBJ2-3
CDR3nt: TGTGCCAGCAGCCGAGGGACTAGCGGGAAGTCCTACAATGAGCAGTTCTTC; CDR3aa: CASSRGTSGKSYNEQFF; d_gene: TRBD2; abundance: -; v_gene: TRBV5-6; j_gene: TRBJ2-1
CDR3nt: TGTGCCAGCACCTCAGACACCAATCAGCCCCAGCATTTT; CDR3aa: CASTSDTNQPQHF; d_gene: -; abundance: few; v_gene: TRBV7-2; j_gene: TRBJ1-5
CDR3nt: TGTGCCAGCACGGTCCAGGGGGGAAGGAGGTACAATGAGCAGTTCTTC; CDR3aa: CASTVQGGRRYNEQFF; d_gene: -; abundance: -; v_gene: TRBV28; j_gene: TRBJ2-1
CDR3nt: TGTGCCAGCACCGGAGGACGGGCTAGCGGCGTAGATACGCAGTATTTT; CDR3aa: CASTGGRASGVDTQYF; d_gene: TRBD2; abundance: -; v_gene: TRBV11-2; j_gene: TRBJ2-3
CDR3nt: TGTGCCAGCAGCTTAGTATTTTACGAGCAGTACTTC; CDR3aa: CASSLVFYEQYF; d_gene: -; abundance: -; v_gene: TRBV7-2; j_gene: TRBJ2-7
CDR3nt: TGTGCCAGCAGCTTTGCAGGGGAGAGCACTGAAGCTTTCTTT; CDR3aa: CASSFAGESTEAFF; d_gene: -; abundance: -; v_gene: TRBV7-9; j_gene: TRBJ1-1
CDR3nt: TGTGCCAGCAGAAGCTCCAGCAATCAGCCCCAGCATTTT; CDR3aa: CASRSSSNQPQHF; d_gene: -; abundance: once; v_gene: TRBV6-5; j_gene: TRBJ1-5
CDR3nt: TGTGCCATCAGTGAGTCGGGCGGGAGGGCCTCGAATGAGCAGTTCTTC; CDR3aa: CAISESGGRASNEQFF; d_gene: TRBD2; abundance: -; v_gene: TRBV10-3; j_gene: TRBJ2-1
CDR3nt: TGTGCCAGCAGTTCACAGTTAAGGGGGAGTGGCTACACCTTC; CDR3aa: CASSSQLRGSGYTF; d_gene: -; abundance: -; v_gene: TRBV28; j_gene: TRBJ1-2
CDR3nt: TGTGCCAGTAGTCTAAAGGACAGGGGTTTTAATCAGCCCCAGCATTTT; CDR3aa: CASSLKDRGFNQPQHF; d_gene: TRBD1; abundance: -; v_gene: TRBV19; j_gene: TRBJ1-5
CDR3nt: TGTGCCAGCAGCGCCCCGGGAGCGGGACCTAAGCAGTTCTTC; CDR3aa: CASSAPGAGPKQFF; d_gene: TRBD2; abundance: -; v_gene: TRBV28; j_gene: TRBJ2-1
CDR3nt: TGTGCCAGCAGATCACAGGGCTTGAACACTGAAGCTTTCTTT; CDR3aa: CASRSQGLNTEAFF; d_gene: -; abundance: -; v_gene: TRBV7-9; j_gene: TRBJ1-1
CDR3nt: TGTGCCAGCAACCGGGGACAGGGGGCAACATTCTACAATGAGCAGTTCTTC; CDR3aa: CASNRGQGATFYNEQFF; d_gene: TRBD1; abundance: -; v_gene: TRBV27; j_gene: TRBJ2-1
CDR3nt: TGTGCCAGCAGTTACCGGCAGGGGGCCTACGAGCAGTACTTC; CDR3aa: CASSYRQGAYEQYF; d_gene: TRBD1; abundance: -; v_gene: TRBV6-5; j_gene: TRBJ2-7
CDR3nt: TGTGCCTGGAGTGTACGGGACAGGCCCCAGCATTTT; CDR3aa: CAWSVRDRPQHF; d_gene: TRBD1; abundance: -; v_gene: TRBV30; j_gene: TRBJ1-5
CDR3nt: TGTGCCAGCACCGAACAGGGGTACGAGCAGTACTTC; CDR3aa: CASTEQGYEQYF; d_gene: TRBD1; abundance: -; v_gene: TRBV2; j_gene: TRBJ2-7
CDR3nt: TGTGCCAGCAGCCCCCGGGACAGGGGGCTAACCGGGGAGCTGTTTTTT; CDR3aa: CASSPRDRGLTGELFF; d_gene: TRBD1; abundance: once; v_gene: TRBV5-6; j_gene: TRBJ2-2
CDR3nt: TGTGCCAGTAGTATCAATCCCGGGACAGGGGGGTACGAGCAGTACTTC; CDR3aa: CASSINPGTGGYEQYF; d_gene: TRBD1; abundance: -; v_gene: TRBV19; j_gene: TRBJ2-7
CDR3nt: TGTGCCAGCAGTTATCGGGGGACTAGCGTTGGGGAGCAGTTCTTC; CDR3aa: CASSYRGTSVGEQFF; d_gene: TRBD2; abundance: -; v_gene: TRBV6-6; j_gene: TRBJ2-1
CDR3nt: TGCGCCAGCGGCTACAGAAACCTCTATGGCTACACCTTC; CDR3aa: CASGYRNLYGYTF; d_gene: -; abundance: once; v_gene: TRBV4-3; j_gene: TRBJ1-2
CDR3nt: TGTGCCACCAGCAGCCGTCGGGGTCCCGGGACCCAGCATTTT; CDR3aa: CATSSRRGPGTQHF; d_gene: -; abundance: -; v_gene: TRBV15; j_gene: TRBJ1-5
CDR3nt: TGCGCCAGCAGCCCCAACCAATCAGGACAGGCTGGGGGCAACGTCCTGACTTTC; CDR3aa: CASSPNQSGQAGGNVLTF; d_gene: TRBD1; abundance: -; v_gene: TRBV5-1; j_gene: TRBJ2-6
CDR3nt: TGTGCCAGCAGTCCTGGGACAGGCGGTGATGAGCAGTTCTTC; CDR3aa: CASSPGTGGDEQFF; d_gene: TRBD1; abundance: -; v_gene: TRBV28; j_gene: TRBJ2-1
CDR3nt: TGCGCCAGCAGCCAAGATATCACCAGAAACTCTGGAAACACCATATATTTT; CDR3aa: CASSQDITRNSGNTIYF; d_gene: -; abundance: -; v_gene: TRBV4-3; j_gene: TRBJ1-3
CDR3nt: TGTGCCAGCAGCTTAGTGGGGACTAGCGGATCACAAGAGACCCAGTACTTC; CDR3aa: CASSLVGTSGSQETQYF; d_gene: TRBD2; abundance: -; v_gene: TRBV7-6; j_gene: TRBJ2-5
CDR3nt: TGTGCTAGTAGCCGGGGTCCCTACGAGCAGTACTTC; CDR3aa: CASSRGPYEQYF; d_gene: -; abundance: -; v_gene: TRBV19; j_gene: TRBJ2-7
CDR3nt: TGTGCCAGCTCGCCTGACAGGGATCTGTACACTGAAGCTTTCTTT; CDR3aa: CASSPDRDLYTEAFF; d_gene: TRBD1; abundance: -; v_gene: TRBV18; j_gene: TRBJ1-1
CDR3nt: TGTGCCAGCAGCAACGGGTGGGGCATGAGAGAGACCCAGTACTTC; CDR3aa: CASSNGWGMRETQYF; d_gene: -; abundance: few; v_gene: TRBV9; j_gene: TRBJ2-5
CDR3nt: TGTGCCAGCAGCGTAAGAACAGGCGGTGCAACTAATGAAAAACTGTTTTTT; CDR3aa: CASSVRTGGATNEKLFF; d_gene: -; abundance: -; v_gene: TRBV9; j_gene: TRBJ1-4
CDR3nt: TGTGCCAGCAGTGATAGGGGGTACTCCTACAATGAGCAGTTCTTC; CDR3aa: CASSDRGYSYNEQFF; d_gene: -; abundance: -; v_gene: TRBV2; j_gene: TRBJ2-1
CDR3nt: TGTGCCAGCAGTTCCGGGACAGGGGGGTTTCGGGAGCAGTTCTTC; CDR3aa: CASSSGTGGFREQFF; d_gene: TRBD1; abundance: -; v_gene: TRBV6-5; j_gene: TRBJ2-1
CDR3nt: TGTGCTAGCAGCTTGGTACGGGAAAAAGAGACCCAGTACTTC; CDR3aa: CASSLVREKETQYF; d_gene: -; abundance: once; v_gene: TRBV7-7; j_gene: TRBJ2-5
CDR3nt: TGTGCCTGGAGCGCAGGGGTAATGAACACTGAAGCTTTCTTT; CDR3aa: CAWSAGVMNTEAFF; d_gene: -; abundance: -; v_gene: TRBV30; j_gene: TRBJ1-1
CDR3nt: TGTGCCAGCAGCGCTGACAGGGGGAGCTGCACCTTC; CDR3aa: CASSADRGSCTF; d_gene: TRBD1; abundance: -; v_gene: TRBV9; j_gene: TRBJ1-2
CDR3nt: TGTGCCAGCAGCTTGAGCGTTCGCCGGCAAACCGGGGAGCTGTTTTTT; CDR3aa: CASSLSVRRQTGELFF; d_gene: -; abundance: -; v_gene: TRBV5-6; j_gene: TRBJ2-2
CDR3nt: TGCGCCAGCAGCCAAGGCAGGGGTGATGAAAAACTGTTTTTT; CDR3aa: CASSQGRGDEKLFF; d_gene: -; abundance: -; v_gene: TRBV4-1; j_gene: TRBJ1-4
CDR3nt: TGTGCCAGCAGTGACTACGGCAGGGAGGAGGGTCCCTTTGGCTACACCTTC; CDR3aa: CASSDYGREEGPFGYTF; d_gene: -; abundance: -; v_gene: TRBV6-4; j_gene: TRBJ1-2
CDR3nt: TGTGCCAGCAGTCGGAAGCAGGGTAGCAATCAGCCCCAGCATTTT; CDR3aa: CASSRKQGSNQPQHF; d_gene: -; abundance: -; v_gene: TRBV28; j_gene: TRBJ1-5
CDR3nt: TGTGCCAGTAGTCCAGAAACAAAGGAGACCCAGTACTTC; CDR3aa: CASSPETKETQYF; d_gene: -; abundance: -; v_gene: TRBV19; j_gene: TRBJ2-5